This T cell receptor (beta chain) was sequenced during a study of T cell repertoires in cytomegalovirus infection. Via MiXCR, TCRdb re-called the reads, giving one row per CDR3 protein. The data show roughly 600,000 distinct CDR3 sequences, around 24% seen once. The source material was CD8+ T cells from PBMCs. This TCR was recovered from a human donor in good health (CMV status not recorded). Some clones in this sample may be carry-over from other donors' samples.

The DNA for the CDR3 is TGTGCCATCAGTGGACAGGGGAAGCAGGGGGAGCTGTTTTTT. Translating gives CAISGQGKQGELFF. The rearrangement links TRBV10-3 to TRBJ2-2, with 8 nucleotides matching TRBD1. The length of the CDR3 is 14 residues. J was trimmed by 8 bases and V by 4 bases; bases with no gene match: 6. Germline V gene sequence: CDR1 ENHRY, CDR2 SYGVKD.